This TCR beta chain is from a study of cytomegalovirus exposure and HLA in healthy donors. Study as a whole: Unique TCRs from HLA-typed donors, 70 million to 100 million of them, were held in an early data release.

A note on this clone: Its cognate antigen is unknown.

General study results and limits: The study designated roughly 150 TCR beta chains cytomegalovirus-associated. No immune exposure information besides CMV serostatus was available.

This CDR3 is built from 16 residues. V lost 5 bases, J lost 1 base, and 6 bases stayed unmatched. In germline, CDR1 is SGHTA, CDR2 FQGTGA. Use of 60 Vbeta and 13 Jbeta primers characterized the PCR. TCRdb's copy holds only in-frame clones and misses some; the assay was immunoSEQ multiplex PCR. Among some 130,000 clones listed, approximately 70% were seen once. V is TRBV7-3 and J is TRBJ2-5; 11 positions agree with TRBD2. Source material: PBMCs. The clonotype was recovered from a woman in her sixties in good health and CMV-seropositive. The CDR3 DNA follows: TGTGCCAGCAGCGCAATCGGGACTAGCGGCCAAGAGACCCAGTACTTC. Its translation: CASSAIGTSGQETQYF.